This T cell receptor beta chain derives from a study of PD-L1 blockade in urothelial cancer. Time point indicated: pretreatment peripheral blood. The CDR3 sequence is 15 residues long. The germline CDR1 and CDR2 sequences are SGHRS and YFSETQ. With V trimmed by 0 bases and J by 6 bases, 5 bases remained unmatched. This clone is a singleton in its sample. Using immunoSEQ multiplex PCR, the repertoire was profiled, and TCRdb retains in-frame clones only, with some absent. The data hold 60,000 or so clones, with roughly 79% observed a single time. The J gene is TRBJ2-3, the V gene TRBV5-1; the match to TRBD2 covers 9 bases. The sequencing used PBMCs, collected around atezolizumab (anti-PD-L1) treatment. This receptor was obtained from a man aged 65 to 85 with urothelial cancer. The CDR3 sequence: CASSLVVAGADTQYF. The CDR3, as DNA: TGCGCCAGCAGCTTGGTGGTAGCGGGAGCTGATACGCAGTATTTT.